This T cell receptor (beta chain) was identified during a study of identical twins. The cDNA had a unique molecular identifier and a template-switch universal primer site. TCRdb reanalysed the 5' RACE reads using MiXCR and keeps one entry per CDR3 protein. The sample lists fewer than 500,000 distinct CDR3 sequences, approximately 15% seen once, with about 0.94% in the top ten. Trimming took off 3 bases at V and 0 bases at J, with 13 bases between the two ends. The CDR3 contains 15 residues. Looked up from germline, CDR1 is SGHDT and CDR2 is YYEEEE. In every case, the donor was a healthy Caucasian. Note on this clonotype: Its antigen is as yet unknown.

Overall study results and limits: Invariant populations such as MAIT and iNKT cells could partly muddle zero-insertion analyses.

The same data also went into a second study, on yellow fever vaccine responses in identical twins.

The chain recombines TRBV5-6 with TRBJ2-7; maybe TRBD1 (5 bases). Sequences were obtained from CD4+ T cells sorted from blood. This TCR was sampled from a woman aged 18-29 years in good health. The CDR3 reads CASSSYPTDSYEQYF. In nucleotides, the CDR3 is TGTGCCAGCAGCTCGTATCCGACAGACTCCTACGAGCAGTACTTC.